Following are 6 T cell receptor beta chains from one sample sequenced in a study of blood T cell repertoires in COVID-19. Repertoires were generated with immunoSEQ multiplex PCR, while TCRdb's copy carries only in-frame clones and drops some. Seen here are roughly 440,000 clones, about 91% observed once, and the top ten hold about 12%. The sample was peripheral blood. The source of these receptors is a woman aged 45-65 years with COVID-19, enrolled during active disease.

The CDR3 region is CASSLQGSTEAFF. CDR3 DNA: TGCGCCAGCAGCTTGCAGGGAAGCACTGAAGCTTTCTTT. This rearrangement joins TRBV5-1 to TRBJ1-1, with D perhaps TRBD1 (5 bases). Trimming took 1 base from V and 4 from J, leaving 8 bases between them. Per germline, CDR1 SGHRS and CDR2 YFSETQ. The CDR3 covers 13 residues.

The chain employs TRBV9 and TRBJ1-2; perhaps TRBD1 as D (6 bases). Germline-derived CDR1 and CDR2 are SGDLS and YYNGEE. V was clipped by 3 bases and J by 8 bases, with 17 bases between them. This CDR3 is 14 amino acids long. CDR3 DNA sequence: TGTGCCAGCAGCGCTCTCCCGGGGGGCGCGGGCTACACCTTC. Translation: CASSALPGGAGYTF.

The chain links TRBV18 to TRBJ1-1; weak D call: TRBD1 (6 bases). V was clipped by 0 bases and J by 0 bases, with 17 bases between them. This CDR3 has 18 amino acids. CDR1 and CDR2 from the germline V gene are KGHSH and LQKENI. CDR3 bases: TGTGCCAGCTCACCACCCCGACAGGCGCTTTATCTGAACACTGAAGCTTTCTTT. Encoded protein: CASSPPRQALYLNTEAFF. Combining the CDR3 with reference TRBV18 and TRBJ1-1 gives the whole variable domain NAGVMQNPRHLVRRRGQEARLRCSPMKGHSHVYWYRQLPEEGLKFMVYLQKENIIDESGMPKERFSAEFPKEGPSILRIQQVVRGDSAAYFCASSPPRQALYLNTEAFFGQGTRLTVV.

The V and J genes are TRBV5-4 and TRBJ2-1, with D hard to call. The length of the CDR3 is 14 residues. The V and J ends lost 4 bases and 7 bases respectively, with 15 bases between them. Germline V gives CDR1 SGHNT, CDR2 YYREEE (reference sequence). CDR3 in amino acids: CASSPTAAENEQFF. CDR3 in DNA: TGTGCCAGCAGCCCCACGGCGGCGGAGAATGAGCAGTTCTTC.

V usage is TRBV7-3 and J usage is TRBJ2-7, with TRBD1 matching 7 bases. The V segment lost 5 bases and the J segment 5 bases; nucleotides outside the gene matches: 6. This CDR3 region has 13 residues. Germline-derived CDR1 and CDR2 are SGHTA and FQGTGA. DNA of the CDR3: TGTGCCAGCAGCCCTCGAGGGGGCCACGAGCAGTACTTC. Translated, it gives CASSPRGGHEQYF.

Concerning this clone: This sample includes further DNA sequences coding for the same CDR3. The chain uses TRBV11-3 and TRBJ1-1; D is unresolved. Trimming shortened V by 3 bases and J by 1 base, and 6 bases separated the two germline ends. Germline V gene data show CDR1 as SGHNT and CDR2 as YENEEA. The length of the CDR3 is 13 residues. The CDR3 sequence is CASSFSRNTEAFF. In DNA, the CDR3 is TGTGCCAGCAGCTTTTCCAGGAACACTGAAGCTTTCTTT.